A single sample is the source of the 28 T cell receptor beta chains below, sequenced in a study of T cell responses to AZD1222 COVID-19 vaccine. Sequencing was performed with immunoSEQ multiplex PCR; in TCRdb, only in-frame clones are kept and a portion is missing. The table records around 100,000 clones, around 91% of them present only once. The specimen comprised peripheral blood, sampled on day 0 of AZD1222 vaccination. The receptors shown here come from an adult in good health.

The chain recombines TRBV6-6 with TRBJ2-7; D might be TRBD2 (5 bases). Trimming removed 5 bases at V and 1 base at J, with 18 bases between. The germline V gene has CDR1 MNHNY and CDR2 SVGAGI (reference sequence). This CDR3 region has 16 residues. CDR3 sequence (DNA): TGTGCCAGCAGTCGAGGGTTTGCTCGGGCTTCCTACGAGCAGTACTTC. Translating it yields CASSRGFARASYEQYF.

The chain uses TRBV12-3 or TRBV12-4 and TRBJ1-2, with 8 bases lining up with TRBD1. The CDR3 contains 13 residues. The V and J ends lost 10 bases and 4 bases, in that order; junction bases with no gene match: 8. The CDR3 spells CATSIGQGYGYTF. The CDR3 DNA sequence: TGTGCCACAAGCATAGGACAGGGCTATGGCTACACCTTC.

The chain combines TRBV13 with TRBJ2-2, with a possible D match to TRBD2 (5 bases). V was pared by 5 bases and J by 8 bases, with 12 bases between. This CDR3 has 13 residues. The germline gives CDR1 PRHDT, CDR2 FYEKMQ (reference sequence). Here the CDR3 reads CASSEGSAGELFF. Here the CDR3 DNA reads TGTGCCAGCAGCGAAGGGAGTGCGGGGGAGCTGTTTTTT.

The chain employs TRBV19 and TRBJ1-2; maybe TRBD1 (6 bases). The CDR3 loop spans 13 amino acids. Germline V gives CDR1 LNHDA, CDR2 SQIVND (reference sequence). With 8 bases removed from V and 6 bases from J, the gap between germline ends came to 16 bases. CDR3 loop: CASRNGGGHGYTF. DNA for the CDR3: TGTGCCAGTCGCAACGGAGGGGGTCATGGCTACACCTTC.

This clone was seen only once. The chain joins TRBV5-6 to TRBJ2-3, with 11 bases identical to TRBD2. The CDR3 loop spans 15 amino acids. Germline CDR1 is SGHDT and CDR2 is YYEEEE. V was clipped by 1 base and J by 3 bases; unmatched bases: 1. The CDR3 nucleotides are TGTGCCAGCAGCTTGACTAGCGGGGGAACAGATACGCAGTATTTT. As protein: CASSLTSGGTDTQYF. The whole variable domain, remainder taken from reference TRBV5-6 and TRBJ2-3, is DAGVTQSPTHLIKTRGQQVTLRCSPKSGHDTVSWYQQALGQGPQFIFQYYEEEERQRGNFPDRFSGHQFPNYSSELNVNALLLGDSALYLCASSLTSGGTDTQYFGPGTRLTVL.

This sequence joins TRBV2 and TRBJ2-5; 10 positions agree with TRBD2. Germline V lookup: CDR1 SNHLY, CDR2 FYNNEI. V lost 8 bases and J lost 5; bases outside the gene matches: 11. The CDR3 runs to 15 residues. The CDR3 region has the DNA TGTGCCAGCGTTAAGAGCGGGGGGGCCGGGGAGACCCAGTACTTC. It translates to CASVKSGGAGETQYF.

The rearrangement links TRBV19 to TRBJ1-4; no reliable D call. The CDR3 extends over 14 amino acids. V dropped 4 bases and J dropped 8 bases, with 14 bases sitting between them. The germline V gene encodes CDR1 LNHDA and CDR2 SQIVND (reference sequence). Written as DNA, the CDR3 is TGTGCCAGTAGTAGGGGAGGGTTGGACGAAAAACTGTTTTTT. Translating gives CASSRGGLDEKLFF.

The chain recombines TRBV19 with TRBJ1-5, with unresolved D. V was cut by 5 bases and J by 6 bases, with 17 bases left in between. This CDR3 contains 15 residues. Germline V CDR1 and CDR2: LNHDA, SQIVND (reference sequence). CDR3 sequence (DNA): TGTGCCAGTAGTTTGCCCACGACTACCTTTCAGCCCCAGCATTTT. The encoded protein is CASSLPTTTFQPQHF. Full variable domain (missing parts from reference TRBV19 and TRBJ1-5): DGGITQSPKYLFRKEGQNVTLSCEQNLNHDAMYWYRQDPGQGLRLIYYSQIVNDFQKGDIAEGYSVSREKKESFPLTVTSAQKNPTAFYLCASSLPTTTFQPQHFGDGTRLSIL.

The V call is TRBV19, the J call TRBJ1-6, with D unclear. V lost 5 bases and J 6 bases, leaving 11 bases between the germline ends. The CDR3 length is 14 residues. Germline lookup yields CDR1 LNHDA and CDR2 SQIVND (reference sequence). Written as DNA, the CDR3 is TGTGCCAGTAGTGGCCAGGTCTTTAATTCACCCCTCCACTTT. The encoded protein is CASSGQVFNSPLHF.

The chain uses TRBV30 and TRBJ1-4, with D perhaps TRBD1 (5 bases). Germline V gene data show CDR1 as GTSNPN and CDR2 as SVGIG (reference sequence). V lost 1 base, J lost 6 bases, and 6 bases lay in between. This CDR3 has 12 residues. This CDR3 reads CAWSAGHEKLFF. CDR3 DNA: TGTGCCTGGAGTGCGGGGCATGAAAAACTGTTTTTT.

CDR3 sequence: CASSQDLGYNQPQHF. CDR3 coding DNA: TGCGCCAGCAGCCAAGATCTAGGGTACAATCAGCCCCAGCATTTT. The chain is built from TRBV4-1 and TRBJ1-5; D ambiguous. This CDR3 has 15 residues. V was cut by 0 bases and J by 3 bases, with 9 bases left in between. Germline V lookup: CDR1 MGHRA, CDR2 YSYEKL.

The chain has TRBV5-6 and TRBJ1-1; no firm D call. Trimming removed 4 bases at V and 12 bases at J, with 16 bases between. CDR3 length equals 12 residues. Germline V gene data show CDR1 as SGHDT and CDR2 as YYEEEE. The CDR3 reads CASSRDGLGTFF. The CDR3 DNA is TGTGCCAGCAGCCGCGACGGTTTGGGAACTTTCTTT.

This chain uses TRBV18 with TRBJ1-1; D possibly corresponds to TRBD1 (5 bases). This CDR3 is 15 amino acids long. Germline V gene sequence: CDR1 KGHSH, CDR2 LQKENI. V lost 2 bases and J lost 1, with 11 bases in between. The CDR3 here is CASSPGAAWNTEAFF. DNA for the CDR3: TGTGCCAGCTCACCAGGGGCAGCGTGGAACACTGAAGCTTTCTTT.

This chain uses TRBV4-2 with TRBJ1-4, with 8 nucleotides matching TRBD1. Looked up from germline, CDR1 is LGHNA and CDR2 is YNFKEQ. CDR3 length equals 16 residues. V dropped 3 bases and J dropped 0; count of bases not matched to a gene: 3. CDR3 protein: CASSQAGQATNEKLFF. The CDR3 DNA reads as TGTGCCAGCAGCCAGGCGGGACAGGCAACTAATGAAAAACTGTTTTTT.

V usage is TRBV11-2 and J usage is TRBJ2-3, with 8 positions matching TRBD2. J was trimmed by 8 bases and V by 0 bases; bases with no gene match: 4. Per the germline V gene, CDR1 is SGHAT and CDR2 is FQNNGV. The CDR3 length is 14 residues. The CDR3 DNA sequence: TGTGCCAGCAGCTTAGACGGGGGGGCTTTTACGCAGTATTTT. Amino acids: CASSLDGGAFTQYF.

This clone was counted a single time. The chain uses TRBV29-1 and TRBJ2-7; D gene unclear. V lost 6 bases and J 2 bases, leaving 14 bases between the germline ends. Per the germline V gene, CDR1 is SQVTM and CDR2 is ANQGSEA. The length of the CDR3 is 13 residues. CDR3 loop: CSVAPRHTYEQYF. In DNA, the CDR3 is TGCAGCGTCGCCCCCCGACACACCTACGAGCAGTACTTC.

This chain joins TRBV19 and TRBJ1-6; TRBD1 is a possible D gene (5 bases). Trimming took off 3 bases at V and 7 bases at J, with 13 bases between the two ends. This CDR3 has 15 residues. Per the germline V gene, CDR1 is LNHDA and CDR2 is SQIVND (reference sequence). The CDR3 DNA sequence: TGTGCCAGTAGTATCCTGGACATGGGCAATTCACCCCTCCACTTT. Protein product: CASSILDMGNSPLHF.

V usage is TRBV2 and J usage is TRBJ1-1; no definite D call. With 3 bases removed from V and 0 bases from J, the gap between germline ends came to 5 bases. The CDR3 is 13 amino acids. In germline, CDR1 is SNHLY, CDR2 FYNNEI. This CDR3 reads CASSESMNTEAFF. DNA of the CDR3: TGTGCCAGCAGTGAGTCCATGAACACTGAAGCTTTCTTT. Drawing the rest from reference TRBV2 and TRBJ1-1, the complete variable domain is EPEVTQTPSHQVTQMGQEVILRCVPISNHLYFYWYRQILGQKVEFLVSFYNNEISEKSEIFDDQFSVERPDGSNFTLKIRSTKLEDSAMYFCASSESMNTEAFFGQGTRLTVV.

V and J are TRBV4-1 and TRBJ1-2; TRBD1 might be the D (5 bases). The germline gives CDR1 MGHRA, CDR2 YSYEKL. V lost 0 bases, J lost 4 bases, and 9 bases lay in between. This CDR3 comprises 14 residues. CDR3 region: CASSQDQGVYGYTF. CDR3 DNA sequence: TGCGCCAGCAGCCAAGATCAAGGGGTCTATGGCTACACCTTC.

The chain has TRBV9 and TRBJ1-2; D gene ambiguous. The CDR3 sequence is 15 residues long. V dropped 2 bases and J dropped 1 base, with 12 bases sitting between them. The germline gives CDR1 SGDLS, CDR2 YYNGEE. The CDR3 bases are TGTGCCAGCAGCGTTATGGCGGACCTTAACTATGGCTACACCTTC. Protein sequence: CASSVMADLNYGYTF.

The chain employs TRBV3-1 (or the pseudogene TRBV3-2) and TRBJ2-5; D is uncertain. The V end lost 0 bases, the J end lost 5 bases, and 7 bases lay between the germline ends. The V gene's germline CDR1 is LGHDT and CDR2 YNNKEL (reference sequence). The CDR3 totals 13 residues. The CDR3 nucleotides are TGTGCCAGCAGCCAAGATGAGTTGGAGACCCAGTACTTC. It is translated as CASSQDELETQYF.

This rearrangement joins TRBV11-2 to TRBJ2-7; D may be TRBD2 (6 bases). There are 15 residues in the CDR3. Trimming removed 0 bases at V and 0 bases at J, with 9 bases between. CDR1 is SGHAT and CDR2 is FQNNGV in the germline V gene. CDR3 nucleotides: TGTGCCAGCAGCTTAGAGCGGGGAGCCTCCTACGAGCAGTACTTC. Its protein product is CASSLERGASYEQYF.

The chain joins TRBV2 to TRBJ2-2, with D possibly matching TRBD2 (6 bases). The ends were cut back, 2 bases at V and 8 bases at J, with 12 bases in the middle. CDR3 length: 14 residues. Germline values: CDR1 SNHLY, CDR2 FYNNEI. The CDR3: CASSELGTLGELFF. CDR3 nucleotide sequence: TGTGCCAGCAGTGAATTAGGGACTCTGGGGGAGCTGTTTTTT.

This chain joins TRBV5-5 and TRBJ1-2, with 7 bases that match TRBD1. Germline loops: CDR1 SGHKS, CDR2 YYEKEE (reference sequence). The CDR3 covers 14 residues. The ends lost 2 bases at V and 7 bases at J; junction bases unmatched: 8. CDR3 amino acids: CASSLLQGSTGYTF. In DNA, the CDR3 is TGTGCCAGCAGCTTATTACAGGGGAGCACTGGCTACACCTTC.

The chain combines TRBV5-5 with TRBJ2-1, with 9 bases fitting TRBD2. Germline V lookup: CDR1 SGHKS, CDR2 YYEKEE (reference sequence). CDR3 size: 13 residues. V shed 4 bases and J 8 bases; nucleotides not matched to a gene: 4. The CDR3 is CASSAGLAYEQFF. The CDR3 nucleotides read TGTGCCAGCAGCGCGGGACTAGCCTATGAGCAGTTCTTC.

The rearrangement joins TRBV9 to TRBJ1-1; no firm D call. Germline CDR1 is SGDLS and CDR2 is YYNGEE. V was shortened by 1 base and J by 5 bases, with 9 bases between the two germline ends. The CDR3 covers 13 residues. The CDR3 loop is CASSVSPLTEAFF. The CDR3 DNA follows: TGTGCCAGCAGCGTATCCCCCTTAACTGAAGCTTTCTTT.

The V gene is TRBV21-1, the J gene TRBJ2-7. TRBV21-1 represents a pseudogene. This CDR3 region has 13 residues. The CDR3 bases are TGTGCCAGCAACGTGTCAAGGGCCTACGAGCAGTACTTC. Encoded protein: CASNVSRAYEQYF.

This chain joins TRBV19 and TRBJ1-2; perhaps TRBD1 as D (6 bases). Germline assignment: CDR1 LNHDA and CDR2 SQIVND (reference sequence). V gave up 5 bases and J gave up 0 bases, with 13 bases separating them. The CDR3 runs to 15 residues. DNA for the CDR3: TGTGCCAGTAGTTCATCTAGGGGGGCTAACTATGGCTACACCTTC. It translates to CASSSSRGANYGYTF.